This section outlines one TCR beta chain sequence together with its context. Its antigen is not known. The CDR3 extends over 15 amino acids. Trimming cost V 2 bases and J 3 bases; bases outside gene matches: 2. Germline loops: CDR1 GTSNPN, CDR2 SVGIG (reference sequence). Primers included in the PCR were 60 Vbeta and 13 Jbeta primers. Assay: immunoSEQ multiplex PCR; the TCRdb copy retains only in-frame clones and omits some. The data contain some 150,000 clones, approximately 78% of them singletons. This entry is derived from a study of cytomegalovirus exposure and HLA in healthy donors. Study overall: Caucasian-associated ancestry cluster membership applied to about 80% of 300 to 450 genotyped donors. Notes on the study in general: Later, TCR association rates were found to vary by HLA locus, highest for DRB1 and lowest for HLA-C.

Sequenced sample: PBMCs. The chain joins TRBV30 to TRBJ2-1; 12 nucleotides align to TRBD2. This receptor was taken from a woman aged 18-29 years in good health and CMV-seronegative. The CDR3 reads CAWSRLAGDYNEQFF. The DNA for the CDR3 is TGTGCCTGGAGTAGACTAGCGGGAGACTACAATGAGCAGTTCTTC.